This TCR beta chain was sequenced during a study of T cell repertoires in cytomegalovirus infection. Across the study: Indicated by public TCR beta signatures were CMV infection and matching HLA type.

TCRdb re-analysed the reads in MiXCR, keeping a single row per CDR3 protein. Seen here are about 830,000 distinct CDR3 sequences, 30% to 35% observed once, and the top ten hold about an eighth. Germline values: CDR1 MGHRA, CDR2 YSYEKL. Trimming at V came to 3 bases and at J to 2 bases, leaving 7 bases not matched to a gene. The CDR3 length is 15 residues. Study results and caveats: Summed frequency of public TCR beta families distinguished CMV carriers with the relevant HLA. CMV-specific TCR beta clonotypes restricted by HLA-C were the ones dominating the ex vivo response.

In regard to this clonotype: Its antigen is unknown.

The sequence was obtained from a human donor in good health (CMV status not recorded). Some clones in this sample may be carry-over from other donors' samples. Sequenced material: cultured CD8+ T cells from PBMCs, taken from culture after CMV antigen stimulation. This chain connects TRBV4-1 to TRBJ2-7, with 7 bases identical to TRBD1. The CDR3 region is CASSHLNGQAYEQYF. In DNA form, the CDR3 reads TGCGCCAGCAGCCACTTGAATGGACAGGCCTACGAGCAGTACTTC.